A selection of T cell receptor beta chains follows, all from one sample in a study of human T cells and chemical hapten exposure. TCRdb re-derived calls from the RACE reads in MiXCR, one entry per CDR3 protein. This table has more than 95,000 distinct CDR3 sequences, roughly 12% appearing once. Specimen: whole blood, collected in connection with sensitization to the hapten diphenylcyclopropenone (DPC). The receptors originated from a woman in her forties or fifties with alopecia areata. Some clones in this sample may be carry-over from other donors' samples. Both conserved end residues are part of each CDR3. The order of the fields is J gene, clone size, V gene, D gene, CDR3 DNA, CDR3 protein. The D gene is left open where the match is weak. Clone size appears in some rows only: once, few, many, or a class for an expanded clone.

J: TRBJ1-1; size: few; V: TRBV7-9; D: TRBD1; DNA: TGTGCCAGCAGCTTAAAGGGGACAGGGTCGACCACTGAAGCTTTCTTT; CDR3: CASSLKGTGSTTEAFF
J: TRBJ1-4; size: many; V: TRBV3-1; D: TRBD1; DNA: TGTGCCAGCAGCCGAACCACCTCCCCGACAGGGGTGGACGAAAAACTGTTTTTT; CDR3: CASSRTTSPTGVDEKLFF
J: TRBJ1-2; size: many; V: TRBV3-1; D: TRBD1; DNA: TGTGCCAGCAGCCGACCGGGACAGCTTTATGGCTACACCTTC; CDR3: CASSRPGQLYGYTF
J: TRBJ1-1; size: .; V: TRBV5-1; D: .; DNA: TGCGCCAGCAGCTTTATGATGGGAGGTAGTCGTACTGAAGCTTTCTTT; CDR3: CASSFMMGGSRTEAFF
J: TRBJ2-3; size: many; V: TRBV4-3; D: .; DNA: TGCGCCAGCAGCCAAGGCTTCTCAGGGGTAGATACGCAGTATTTT; CDR3: CASSQGFSGVDTQYF
J: TRBJ1-6; size: many; V: TRBV7-9; D: .; DNA: TGTGCCAGCAGCTTAGACACCTTGAATTCACCCCTCCACTTT; CDR3: CASSLDTLNSPLHF
J: TRBJ2-5; size: once; V: TRBV2; D: .; DNA: TGTGCCAGCACTTACCAAGAGATCCAGTACTTC; CDR3: CASTYQEIQYF
J: TRBJ1-2; size: many; V: TRBV12-3/TRBV12-4; D: .; DNA: TGTGCCAGCAGCTGGACAGTGTCTAACTATGGCTACACCTTC; CDR3: CASSWTVSNYGYTF
J: TRBJ2-5; size: few; V: TRBV29-1; D: .; DNA: TGCAGCGTGGGCGAGGGAGAGACCCAGTACTTC; CDR3: CSVGEGETQYF
J: TRBJ2-1; size: .; V: TRBV11-2; D: .; DNA: TGTGCCAGCGGTAGCGCGGTCTCCTACAATGAGCAGTTCTTC; CDR3: CASGSAVSYNEQFF
J: TRBJ2-1; size: .; V: TRBV4-2; D: TRBD2; DNA: TGTGCCAGCAGCCAAGATCGCGGGAGCTCCTACAATGAGCAGTTCTTC; CDR3: CASSQDRGSSYNEQFF
J: TRBJ2-7; size: few; V: TRBV7-2; D: TRBD1; DNA: TGTGCCAGCAGCCCCGGCCCGGGACAGGGTCCTTACGAGCAGTACTTC; CDR3: CASSPGPGQGPYEQYF
J: TRBJ2-7; size: few; V: TRBV29-1; D: .; DNA: TGCAGCGTTCGGAGGAGCTCCTACGAGCAGTACTTC; CDR3: CSVRRSSYEQYF